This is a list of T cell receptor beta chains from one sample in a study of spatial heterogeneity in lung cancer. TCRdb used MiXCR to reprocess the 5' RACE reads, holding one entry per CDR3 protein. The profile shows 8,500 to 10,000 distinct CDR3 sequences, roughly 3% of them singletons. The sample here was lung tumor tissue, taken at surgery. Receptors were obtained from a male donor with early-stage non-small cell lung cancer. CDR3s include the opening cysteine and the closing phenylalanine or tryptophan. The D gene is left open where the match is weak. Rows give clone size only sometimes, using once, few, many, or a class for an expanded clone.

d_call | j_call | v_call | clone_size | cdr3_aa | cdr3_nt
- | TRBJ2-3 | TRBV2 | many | CASTEGIGDTQYF | TGTGCCAGCACCGAAGGAATTGGAGATACGCAGTATTTT
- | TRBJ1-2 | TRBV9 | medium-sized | CASSGSQGLSGYTF | TGTGCCAGCAGCGGAAGCCAGGGTTTGTCTGGCTACACCTTC
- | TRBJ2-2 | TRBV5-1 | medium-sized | CASSRSVNSGELFF | TGCGCCAGCAGCCGCTCAGTTAACAGCGGGGAGCTGTTTTTT
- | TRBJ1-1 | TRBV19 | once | CATHSGAEAFF | TGTGCCACCCATTCAGGGGCTGAAGCTTTCTTT
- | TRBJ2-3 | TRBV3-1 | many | CASSRTSSSAQYF | TGTGCCAGCAGCCGAACTAGCTCCTCGGCGCAGTATTTT
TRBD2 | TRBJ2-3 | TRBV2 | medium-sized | CASSAGLAGIDTQYF | TGTGCCAGCAGTGCGGGGCTAGCGGGGATAGATACGCAGTATTTT
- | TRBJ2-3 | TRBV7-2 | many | CATRGRNTDTQYF | TGTGCCACCCGGGGCAGGAACACAGATACGCAGTATTTT
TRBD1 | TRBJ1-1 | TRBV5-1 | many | CASSGGTGGITEAFF | TGCGCCAGCAGCGGGGGAACAGGGGGCATTACTGAAGCTTTCTTT
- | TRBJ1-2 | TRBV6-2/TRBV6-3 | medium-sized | CASRPAGNYGYTF | TGTGCCAGCCGTCCGGCGGGCAACTATGGCTACACCTTC
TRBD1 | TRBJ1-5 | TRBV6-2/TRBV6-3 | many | CASSYSSTGGNQPQHF | TGTGCCAGCAGTTACTCATCCACAGGGGGCAATCAGCCCCAGCATTTT
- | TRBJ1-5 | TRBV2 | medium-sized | CASSWGARQPQHF | TGTGCCAGCAGTTGGGGGGCGCGTCAGCCCCAGCATTTT
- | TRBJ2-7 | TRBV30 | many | CAWLLPSTYEQYF | TGTGCCTGGTTGTTGCCAAGTACCTACGAGCAGTACTTC
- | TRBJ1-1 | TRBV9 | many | CASSVVLDTEAFF | TGTGCCAGCAGCGTAGTACTGGACACTGAAGCTTTCTTT
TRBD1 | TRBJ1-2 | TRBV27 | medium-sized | CASSQRTGERYTF | TGTGCCAGCAGTCAAAGGACAGGGGAGCGCTACACCTTC
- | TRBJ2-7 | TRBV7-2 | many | CASSLGGGALEQYF | TGTGCCAGCAGCTTAGGGGGGGGGGCCTTGGAGCAGTACTTC
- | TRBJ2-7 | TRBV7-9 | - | CASSLGQYSEQYF | TGTGCCAGCAGCCTTGGACAGTATAGCGAGCAGTACTTC
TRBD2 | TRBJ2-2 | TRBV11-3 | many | CASSLSRWEGTGELFF | TGTGCCAGCAGCTTAAGCCGTTGGGAGGGCACCGGGGAGCTGTTTTTT
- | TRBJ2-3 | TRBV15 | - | CATSKDFTDTQYF | TGTGCCACCAGCAAGGATTTCACAGATACGCAGTATTTT
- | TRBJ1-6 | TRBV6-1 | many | CASSEALVGRGDSPLHF | TGTGCCAGCAGTGAAGCGCTGGTGGGCAGGGGTGATTCACCCCTCCACTTT
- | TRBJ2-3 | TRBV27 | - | CASSLFPTDTQYF | TGTGCCAGCAGTTTATTCCCCACAGATACGCAGTATTTT
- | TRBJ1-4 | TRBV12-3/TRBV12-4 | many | CASSFGSRGEKLFF | TGTGCCAGCAGTTTTGGGTCTAGGGGGGAAAAACTGTTTTTT
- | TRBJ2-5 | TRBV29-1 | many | CSVEKTRRETQYF | TGCAGCGTTGAGAAGACCAGAAGAGAGACCCAGTACTTC
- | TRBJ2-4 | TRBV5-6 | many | CASSSNTGAKNIQYF | TGTGCCAGCAGCTCGAACACGGGAGCCAAAAACATTCAGTACTTC
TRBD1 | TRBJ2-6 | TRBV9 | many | CASTGQGLGANVLTF | TGTGCCAGCACCGGACAGGGGCTGGGGGCCAACGTCCTGACTTTC
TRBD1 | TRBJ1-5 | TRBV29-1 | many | CSVRDSLNQPQHF | TGCAGCGTCCGGGACAGTCTTAATCAGCCCCAGCATTTT
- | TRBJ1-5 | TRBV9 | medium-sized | CASSVGTGNQPQHF | TGTGCCAGCAGCGTAGGGACCGGCAATCAGCCCCAGCATTTT